The present TCR beta chain was sequenced within a study of radiotherapy plus CTLA-4 blockade in lung cancer. Worth noting for this clone: Its antigen is undetermined.

Profiling relied on immunoSEQ multiplex PCR, and the TCRdb table lists in-frame clones only, not all of them. The sample carries about 98,000 clones, more than 75% recorded once. Trimming removed 2 bases from V and 4 bases from J; junction bases left unmatched: 5. The CDR3 loop spans 16 amino acids. The germline gives CDR1 SGHKS, CDR2 YYEKEE (reference sequence). Regarding the study as a whole: The study found tumor-derived TCR clones expanded in blood after radiotherapy plus ipilimumab.

Focal radiation plus CTLA-4 blockade with ipilimumab was administered to patients who had chemo-refractory metastatic non-small-cell lung cancer. The chain employs TRBV5-5 and TRBJ2-1; 11 bases align to TRBD2. This receptor was obtained from a human donor with non-small cell lung cancer who had a partial response to radiotherapy plus ipilimumab. Source: peripheral blood, taken from a patient treated with radiotherapy plus ipilimumab. DNA of the CDR3: TGTGCCAGCAGCTTTATCGTAGCGGGAGGGTACAATGAGCAGTTCTTC. It encodes CASSFIVAGGYNEQFF.